The 23 T cell receptor beta chains reported below all come from one sample, sequenced in a study of Graves' ophthalmopathy and Graves' hyperthyroidism (dated by TCRdb to 2016 to 2019). Sequencer: Illumina HiSeq 2000. For repertoire sequencing, TCR beta CDR3 regions were amplified from RNA transcripts. A first-round RT-PCR used HTBI primers with the Qiagen OneStep RT-PCR kit, followed by a second-round multiplex PCR, size selection and purification. Through fastp at Q25 and MiXCR, TCRdb rebuilt clones from the public reads, retaining in-frame beta chains. Every entry covers one CDR3 protein and lists the most common genes and DNA from its rows. For this sample the table gives around 400,000 distinct CDR3 sequences, of which about 17% were detected only once. The top ten clonotypes cover 1.6% of the sample. Specimen: peripheral blood. The receptor set was obtained from a woman in her late teens or twenties with Graves' ophthalmopathy. Donor details come from another sample of the same person, matched by shared clones.

CDR3 nucleotides: TGTGCCAGCAGTTTAGGACAAGTCGGCGTCGGGGAGCTGTTTTTT. Encoded protein: CASSLGQVGVGELFF. The J gene is TRBJ2-2, the V gene TRBV12-3 or TRBV12-4; D is uncertain. The CDR3 loop spans 15 amino acids. V lost 1 base and J 7 bases, leaving 13 bases between the germline ends.

This clonotype was counted many times. This chain links TRBV2 with TRBJ2-7; 8 positions match TRBD2. The CDR3 covers 14 residues. Germline V gene lookup returns CDR1 SNHLY and CDR2 FYNNEI. V was pared by 6 bases and J by 3 bases, with 7 bases of the junction left unmatched. The CDR3 region has the DNA TGTGCCAGCAGCTCAGCGGGAGTAGGCTACGAGCAGTACTTC. Protein: CASSSAGVGYEQYF.

This clonotype was detected a few times. J is TRBJ1-5 and V is TRBV4-3; D possibly corresponds to TRBD1 (5 bases). With 0 bases removed from V and 9 bases from J, the gap between germline ends came to 18 bases. The CDR3 is 16 residues long. CDR1 and CDR2 from the germline V gene are LGHNA and YSLEER. This chain's CDR3 is CASSQETAGRQGPQHF. CDR3 DNA: TGCGCCAGCAGCCAAGAAACGGCCGGGAGGCAGGGGCCCCAGCATTTT.

The chain has TRBV6-2 or TRBV6-3 and TRBJ2-5; TRBD2 aligns across 9 bases. The CDR3 is 15 residues long. Germline loops: CDR1 MNHEY, CDR2 SVGEGT. The J segment lost 5 bases and the V segment lost 7 bases, leaving 11 bases of the junction unmatched. The CDR3 region is CASKDSGRPWETQYF. The DNA of the CDR3 is TGTGCCAGCAAGGATAGCGGGAGACCCTGGGAGACCCAGTACTTC.

This clonotype was observed many times. CDR3 sequence reads: CASSRMTGNTEAFF. The CDR3 DNA reads TGTGCCAGCAGTCGGATGACAGGGAACACTGAAGCTTTCTTT. This chain links TRBV6-2 or TRBV6-3 with TRBJ1-1; perhaps TRBD1 as D (6 bases). CDR1 and CDR2 from the germline V gene are MNHEY and SVGEGT. This CDR3 is 14 amino acids long. V was cut by 5 bases and J by 1 base, with 11 bases left in between.

This clonotype was detected ten times or more. The chain couples TRBV7-2 to TRBJ2-7, with D possibly matching TRBD2 (5 bases). This CDR3 spans 15 amino acids. Germline CDR1 SGHTA, CDR2 FQGNSA. V lost 6 bases and J lost 2, with 17 bases in between. CDR3: CASRRFGLETYEQYF. CDR3 coding DNA: TGTGCCAGCAGACGATTCGGACTGGAAACCTACGAGCAGTACTTC.

At least ten counts were recorded for this clonotype. The chain employs TRBV5-1 and TRBJ2-7; D is unclear. CDR1 and CDR2 from the germline V gene are SGHRS and YFSETQ. The CDR3 length is 15 residues. Trimming removed 0 bases at V and 0 bases at J, with 10 bases between. The CDR3 spells CASSLESASSYEQYF. The CDR3 nucleotides read TGCGCCAGCAGCTTGGAATCTGCATCCTCCTACGAGCAGTACTTC.

The sample holds many counts of this clonotype. V is TRBV7-2 and J is TRBJ1-5; a weak D match, TRBD1 (6 bases). V was pared by 4 bases and J by 6 bases, with 10 bases between. The CDR3 runs to 13 residues. The germline CDR1 and CDR2 sequences are SGHTA and FQGNSA. The CDR3 region is CASSSGAPQPQHF. CDR3 DNA: TGTGCCAGCAGCTCAGGGGCGCCTCAGCCCCAGCATTTT.

Ten or more counts support this clonotype. The rearrangement links TRBV27 to TRBJ2-7, with TRBD1 matching over 7 bases. This CDR3 spans 13 amino acids. Trimming removed 5 bases from V and 4 bases from J; junction bases left unmatched: 5. CDR1 is MNHEY, CDR2 SMNVEV, per germline (reference sequence). The CDR3 DNA reads as TGTGCCAGCAGTCCAACACAGGGGTACGAGCAGTACTTC. Translating gives CASSPTQGYEQYF.

This clonotype has ten or more counts. Since no conserved phenylalanine or tryptophan closes the CDR3, a read error is the likely cause. V usage is TRBV6-1 and J usage is TRBJ1-1; D is undetermined. Germline V lookup: CDR1 MNHNS, CDR2 SASEGT. The CDR3 totals 12 residues. Trimming took off 7 bases at V and 1 base at J, with 7 bases between the two ends. CDR3 DNA: TGTGCCAGCAACAGAGGGAACACTGAAGCTTTCCTT. This gives the protein CASNRGNTEAFL.

This clonotype was picked up a small number of times. The chain recombines TRBV2 with TRBJ2-7; tentatively, D is TRBD2 (6 bases). The V gene lost 3 bases and the J gene lost 2 bases, with 8 bases spanning the gap. The CDR3 sequence is 13 residues long. CDR1 is SNHLY, CDR2 FYNNEI, per germline. CDR3 in amino acids: CASSERRAYEQYF. CDR3 DNA: TGTGCCAGCAGTGAGCGGAGGGCCTACGAGCAGTACTTC.

This clonotype was detected many times. This sequence joins TRBV7-8 and TRBJ2-2, with D perhaps matching TRBD2 (5 bases). Germline assignment: CDR1 SGHVS and CDR2 FQNEAQ. The V end was cut by 3 bases, the J end by 1 base, with 9 bases between. This CDR3 spans 15 amino acids. The CDR3 nucleotides are TGTGCCAGCAGCTTGTTCGGGGAGAACACCGGGGAGCTGTTTTTT. Translation: CASSLFGENTGELFF.

This sequence joins TRBV6-1 and TRBJ1-5; D gene ambiguous. This CDR3 region has 15 residues. Deletions cut 2 bases from V and 1 base from J, with 9 bases between. The V gene's germline CDR1 is MNHNS and CDR2 SASEGT. CDR3 region: CASSETRLSNQPQHF. The CDR3 DNA reads as TGTGCCAGCAGTGAAACCCGACTAAGCAATCAGCCCCAGCATTTT.

In this sample, this clonotype turned up many times. The chain recombines TRBV20-1 with TRBJ2-7; D possibly corresponds to TRBD2 (5 bases). The CDR3 is made up of 15 amino acids. CDR1 and CDR2 from the germline V gene are DFQATT and SNEGSKA (reference sequence). V lost 4 bases to trimming and J lost 3 bases, with 19 bases between them. The CDR3 is CSAISGWERVYEQYF. Written as DNA, the CDR3 is TGCAGTGCTATATCGGGGTGGGAGAGGGTCTACGAGCAGTACTTC.

This clonotype has a count of ten or more. The chain recombines TRBV7-9 with TRBJ1-5; D gene uncertain. This CDR3 comprises 12 residues. Trimming stripped 5 bases from V and 8 bases from J, with 10 bases between. Germline V gene sequence: CDR1 SEHNR, CDR2 FQNEAQ (reference sequence). In nucleotides, the CDR3 is TGTGCCAGCAGCCCCCCCGGGGAGCCCCAGCATTTT. It codes for CASSPPGEPQHF.

This clonotype was observed many times. The CDR3 nucleotides read TGTGCCAGCTACAGATTAAAGGAGACCCAGTACTTC. Translated: CASYRLKETQYF. The gene calls are TRBV18 and TRBJ2-5; D is unclear. Deletions cut 7 bases from V and 5 bases from J, with 11 bases between. This CDR3 has 12 residues. Germline V gene sequence: CDR1 KGHSH, CDR2 LQKENI.

The J gene is TRBJ1-1, the V gene TRBV7-8; D unresolved. This CDR3 contains 13 residues. The V end was cut by 5 bases, the J end by 2 bases, with 9 bases between. Germline CDR1 and CDR2: SGHVS and FQNEAQ. The DNA for the CDR3 is TGTGCCAGCAGCGTACTCAAAAACACTGAAGCTTTCTTT. Translating gives CASSVLKNTEAFF.

This clonotype appeared many times. The gene calls are TRBV6-5 and TRBJ1-2; 7 nucleotides match TRBD1. Germline CDR1 is MNHEY and CDR2 is SVGAGI. V lost 0 bases to trimming and J lost 6 bases; unmatched junction nucleotides: 1. The CDR3 consists of 13 residues. The DNA of the CDR3 is TGTGCCAGCAGTTACTCGACAGGGAATGGCTACACCTTC. Translated: CASSYSTGNGYTF.

The sample holds many counts of this clonotype. The rearrangement uses TRBV6-4 and TRBJ1-1; 7 bases align to TRBD1. V shed 0 bases and J 9 bases; nucleotides not matched to a gene: 1. The CDR3 is made up of 12 amino acids. Germline-derived CDR1 and CDR2 are MRHNA and SNTAGT. The CDR3 nucleotides read TGTGCCAGCAGTGACTCGACAGGGAAAGCTTTCTTT. This codes for CASSDSTGKAFF.

The table lists this clonotype with many counts. The rearrangement uses TRBV2 and TRBJ2-5; 11 bases are shared with TRBD2. V gave up 10 bases and J gave up 1 base; unmatched junction bases: 8. This CDR3 is 15 amino acids long. From germline, CDR1 is SNHLY and CDR2 FYNNEI. The CDR3 reads CANGASGGSQETQYF. The CDR3 bases are TGTGCCAACGGGGCTAGCGGGGGGAGCCAAGAGACCCAGTACTTC. Together with reference TRBV2 and TRBJ2-5, the CDR3 gives the full variable domain: EPEVTQTPSHQVTQMGQEVILRCVPISNHLYFYWYRQILGQKVEFLVSFYNNEISEKSEIFDDQFSVERPDGSNFTLKIRSTKLEDSAMYFCANGASGGSQETQYFGPGTRLLVL.

This clonotype was recorded many times. V gene TRBV6-2 or TRBV6-3 combines with J gene TRBJ1-1; 9 bases agree with TRBD1. Germline values: CDR1 MNHEY, CDR2 SVGEGT. After removal of 6 bases from V and 6 bases from J, the junction contained 11 bases not matched to a gene. CDR3 length: 15 amino acids. The CDR3 loop reads CASSPPGQGLAEAFF. The CDR3 DNA reads TGTGCCAGCAGCCCCCCGGGACAGGGACTAGCTGAAGCTTTCTTT.

The gene calls are TRBV2 and TRBJ2-7; 8 bases are shared with TRBD1. Germline V gene sequence: CDR1 SNHLY, CDR2 FYNNEI. This CDR3 contains 12 residues. Trimming removed 8 bases from V and 4 bases from J; junction bases left unmatched: 4. The CDR3 DNA reads as TGTGCCAGCCAGGGGGCAGGGTACGAGCAGTACTTC. This translates into CASQGAGYEQYF. Full variable domain (remainder filled in from reference TRBV2 and TRBJ2-7): EPEVTQTPSHQVTQMGQEVILRCVPISNHLYFYWYRQILGQKVEFLVSFYNNEISEKSEIFDDQFSVERPDGSNFTLKIRSTKLEDSAMYFCASQGAGYEQYFGPGTRLTVT.

This clonotype was observed at least ten times. This sequence joins TRBV6-1 and TRBJ2-4, with a possible D match to TRBD1 (5 bases). The CDR3 has 16 amino acids. CDR1 is MNHNS and CDR2 is SASEGT in the germline V gene. The germline V and J ends were trimmed by 3 bases and 11 bases, with 23 bases remaining between them. DNA of the CDR3: TGTGCCAGCAGTGAGGTCGAGACAGCCCAGCCATTAGTTCAGTACTTC. The encoded protein is CASSEVETAQPLVQYF.